This T cell receptor beta chain is from a study of blood T cell repertoires in COVID-19. About the research overall: Some COVID-19 samples were acute and others convalescent; all came from the United States, Italy and Spain.

The CDR3 is 15 amino acids. V dropped 2 bases and J dropped 4; count of bases not matched to a gene: 4. Per the germline V gene, CDR1 is LGHDT and CDR2 is YNNKEL (reference sequence). In the study's own analysis: It was from reference gene primer amplification that nucleated cell counts were estimated. Clones were sequenced by immunoSEQ multiplex PCR, and TCRdb holds only the in-frame ones, with some missing. The V and J calls and clone size come from that table; D and trimming were worked out from the DNA. The sample shows approximately 69,000 clones, approximately 84% of them seen only once. The specimen was peripheral blood. V usage is TRBV3-1 (or the pseudogene TRBV3-2) and J usage is TRBJ1-3; 8 bases agree with TRBD1. The clonotype originates from a man aged 45-65 years with COVID-19, enrolled during active disease. The CDR3 sequence: CASSQIGQGGNTIYF. Written as DNA, the CDR3 is TGTGCCAGCAGCCAAATCGGACAGGGAGGAAACACCATATATTTT.